This TCR beta chain was observed in a study of cytomegalovirus exposure and HLA in healthy donors. Study-level background: Of the donors genotyped, several hundred in all, about 76% fell in the Caucasian-associated ancestry cluster. Whole-study findings and limits: Reported findings show TCR beta sequences accurately forecast HLA-A and HLA-B alleles in most subjects. Per a prior analysis, the majority of TCR beta V segments were productive roughly 90% or roughly 30% of the time.

Primers for the PCR totalled 60 Vbeta and 13 Jbeta. TCRdb's copy holds only in-frame clones and misses some; the assay was immunoSEQ multiplex PCR. The profile shows more than 150,000 clones, 80% of them singletons. This clone turned up a few times. What it recognizes is unknown. This CDR3 is 15 amino acids long. Trimming took off 5 bases at V and 0 bases at J, with 13 bases between the two ends. Germline V gene sequence: CDR1 MNHEY, CDR2 SVGAGI. V gene TRBV6-5 combines with J gene TRBJ1-2, with a tentative D call TRBD1 (6 bases). The clonotype comes from a woman aged 25-40 years in good health and CMV-seronegative. Sequencing was done on a sample of PBMCs. CDR3 DNA: TGTGCCAGCAGTACCATCAAGGGGGCTAACTATGGCTACACCTTC. Protein product: CASSTIKGANYGYTF.